The TCR beta chain described here comes from a study of CD8 T cells in ankylosing spondylitis. One entry per CDR3 protein results from TCRdb running MiXCR on the 5' RACE reads. The table records around 770,000 distinct CDR3 sequences, roughly 10% of them present only once. Note on this clonotype: The antigen is unknown.

Study-wide findings and caveats: A TCR beta motif of roughly eight highly homologous variants appeared characteristic of ankylosing spondylitis blood.

Between the trimmed V and J ends, which lost 1 base and 2 bases, there was a span of 15 bases. The germline gives CDR1 DFQATT, CDR2 SNEGSKA (reference sequence). The CDR3 spans 16 residues. This chain joins TRBV20-1 and TRBJ2-1; D remains ambiguous. The receptor was derived from a male donor with ankylosing spondylitis. Material for sequencing was blood, either unsorted or a sorted T cell fraction (not recorded which). The CDR3 here is CSARVTGPLTYNEQFF. The CDR3 coding sequence is TGCAGTGCTAGAGTTACGGGCCCGTTAACCTACAATGAGCAGTTCTTC.